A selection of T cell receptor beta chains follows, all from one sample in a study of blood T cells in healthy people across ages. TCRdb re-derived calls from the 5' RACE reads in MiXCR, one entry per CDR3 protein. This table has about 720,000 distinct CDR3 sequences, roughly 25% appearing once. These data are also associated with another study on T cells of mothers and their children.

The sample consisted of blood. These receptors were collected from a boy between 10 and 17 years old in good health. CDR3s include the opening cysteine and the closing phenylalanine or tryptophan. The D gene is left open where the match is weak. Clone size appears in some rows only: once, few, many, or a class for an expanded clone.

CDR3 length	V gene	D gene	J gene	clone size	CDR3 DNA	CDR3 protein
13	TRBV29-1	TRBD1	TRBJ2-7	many	TGCAGCGTTGAGGGGACAGACTCCTACGAGCAGTACTTC	CSVEGTDSYEQYF
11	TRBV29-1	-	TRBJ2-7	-	TGCAGCGCTGGGACTTTGCTCGAGCAGTACTTC	CSAGTLLEQYF
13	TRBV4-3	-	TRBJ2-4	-	TGCGCCAGCAGCCAACGGGGTGTCAACATTCAGTACTTC	CASSQRGVNIQYF
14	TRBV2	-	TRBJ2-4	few	TGTGCCAGCAGTGGCAGGCGAGCCAAAAACATTCAGTACTTC	CASSGRRAKNIQYF
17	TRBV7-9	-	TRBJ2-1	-	TGTGCCAGCAGCTTGATTGGGCGGTTCGGACGTTACAATGAGCAGTTCTTC	CASSLIGRFGRYNEQFF
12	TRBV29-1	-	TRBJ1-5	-	TGCAGCTATGATTCTAGCAATCAGCCCCAGCATTTT	CSYDSSNQPQHF
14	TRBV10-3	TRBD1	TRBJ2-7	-	TGTGCCATCACCCCGACAGGGACACCCTACGAGCAGTACTTC	CAITPTGTPYEQYF
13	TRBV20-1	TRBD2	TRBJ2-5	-	TGCAGTGCTAGGGCGGGGGGGCAAGAGACCCAGTACTTC	CSARAGGQETQYF
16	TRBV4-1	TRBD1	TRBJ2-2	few	TGCGCCAGCAGCCAAGGGACAGGGGCATCCACCGGGGAGCTGTTTTTT	CASSQGTGASTGELFF
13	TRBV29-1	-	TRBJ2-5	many	TGCAGCCCGCGGGCCCTATCGGTTGAGACCCAGTACTTC	CSPRALSVETQYF
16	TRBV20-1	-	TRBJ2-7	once	TGCAGTGCTAGTTTGCTCGGGACGGTGAGCTCCTACGAGCAGTACTTC	CSASLLGTVSSYEQYF
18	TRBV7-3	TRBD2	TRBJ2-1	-	TGTGCCAGCAGCTTATCCCCAACTACTAGCGGGGTAGACAATGAGCAGTTCTTC	CASSLSPTTSGVDNEQFF
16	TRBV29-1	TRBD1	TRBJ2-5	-	TGCAGCGTTGATTCAAAGATGGGACAGAAACAAGAGACCCAGTACTTC	CSVDSKMGQKQETQYF
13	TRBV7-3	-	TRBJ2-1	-	TGTGCCAGCAGCTTATTAGGGACCAATGAGCAGTTCTTC	CASSLLGTNEQFF
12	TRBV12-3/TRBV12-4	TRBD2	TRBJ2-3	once	TGTGTCAGCAGAGCGGGAATCGATACGGAATATTTT	CVSRAGIDTEYF
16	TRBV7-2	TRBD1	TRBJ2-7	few	TGTGCCAGCAGTCGCGGACAGGGCTCGAAGTCCTACGAGCAGTACTTC	CASSRGQGSKSYEQYF
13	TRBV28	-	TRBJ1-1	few	TGTGCCAGCAGTTTATCAGCAATACCTGAAGCTTTCTTT	CASSLSAIPEAFF
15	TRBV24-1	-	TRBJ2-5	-	TGTGCCACCAGTGGGGCAAGGGGTAACCAAGAGACCCAGTACTTC	CATSGARGNQETQYF
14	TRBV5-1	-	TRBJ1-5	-	TGCGCCAGCAGCTTGGGGGGTGGCGATCAGCCCCAGCATTTT	CASSLGGGDQPQHF
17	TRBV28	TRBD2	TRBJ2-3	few	TGTGCCAGCAGTTTCGATTGGCCTAGCGGCTCCACAGATACGCAGTATTTT	CASSFDWPSGSTDTQYF
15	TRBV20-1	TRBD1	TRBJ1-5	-	TGCAGTGCTCCGATCGGGACAGGGAGGACCCAGCCCCAGCATTTT	CSAPIGTGRTQPQHF
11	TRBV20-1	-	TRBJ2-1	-	TGCAGTGCTAGATTTGGAGGGGCGAGCCCCTTC	CSARFGGASPF
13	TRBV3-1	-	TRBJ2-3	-	TGTGCCAGCAGCCAAGAGAATACAGATACGCAGTATTTT	CASSQENTDTQYF
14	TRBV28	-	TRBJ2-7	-	TGTGCCAGCAGGGGTTGGGGACCGAACTACGAGCAGTACTTC	CASRGWGPNYEQYF